This record looks at one TCR beta chain sequence and its context. The data were taken from a study of T cell changes during pregnancy in multiple sclerosis. Generated by immunoSEQ multiplex PCR, the TCRdb table keeps only in-frame clones and is missing some. This sample yields tens of thousands of clones, of which under 95% are seen a single time; just under 0.2% belongs to the top ten. V shed 4 bases, J shed 4 bases, and the junction held 8 bases outside the gene matches. The germline CDR1 and CDR2 sequences are SGHRS and YFSETQ. The CDR3 is made up of 14 amino acids. The genes are TRBV5-1 and TRBJ2-7; 7 bases are a match to TRBD1. Sample: CD4+ T cells from peripheral blood mononuclear cells, taken in the second trimester of pregnancy. This clonotype was sampled from a female donor with multiple sclerosis, enrolled in a pregnancy study. CDR3 sequence reads: CASSRDRVQYEQYF. Here the CDR3 DNA reads TGCGCCAGCAGCCGCGACAGGGTTCAATACGAGCAGTACTTC.